The clone carrying this T cell receptor (beta chain) was seen a few times. The antigen is unknown. The sample originates from a study of T cell repertoires in cytomegalovirus infection. One entry per CDR3 protein, called by TCRdb with MiXCR from the reads. The table has some 680,000 distinct CDR3 sequences, 35% seen once. The CDR3 is 15 residues long. The germline CDR1 and CDR2 sequences are MGHRA and YSYEKL. V gave up 0 bases and J gave up 2 bases, with 10 bases separating them. Findings of the study overall: Predominance within the ex vivo response was attributable to HLA-C-restricted CMV-specific TCR beta clonotypes.

Input material: PBMCs. This TCR came from a human donor in good health (CMV status not recorded). Some clones in this sample may be carry-over from other donors' samples. The chain carries TRBV4-1 and TRBJ2-5; D uncertain. In DNA, the CDR3 is TGCGCCAGCAGCCAAGATTGGCCAGGACAAGAGACCCAGTACTTC. Residues: CASSQDWPGQETQYF.